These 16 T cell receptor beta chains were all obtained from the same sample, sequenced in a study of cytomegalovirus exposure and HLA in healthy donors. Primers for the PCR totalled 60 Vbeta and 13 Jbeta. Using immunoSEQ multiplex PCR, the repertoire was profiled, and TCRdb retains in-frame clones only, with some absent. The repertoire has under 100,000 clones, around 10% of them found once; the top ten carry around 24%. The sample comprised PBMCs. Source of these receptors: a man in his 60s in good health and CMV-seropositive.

This CDR3 is CASSRDRGEGFDKNIQYF. The DNA for the CDR3 is TGCGCCAGCAGCCGGGACCGGGGGGAGGGCTTCGACAAAAACATTCAGTACTTC. The rearrangement joins TRBV5-1 to TRBJ2-4; TRBD2 matches at 7 bases. This CDR3 region has 18 residues. Germline CDR1 and CDR2: SGHRS and YFSETQ. V lost 4 bases to trimming and J lost 3 bases; unmatched junction nucleotides: 16.

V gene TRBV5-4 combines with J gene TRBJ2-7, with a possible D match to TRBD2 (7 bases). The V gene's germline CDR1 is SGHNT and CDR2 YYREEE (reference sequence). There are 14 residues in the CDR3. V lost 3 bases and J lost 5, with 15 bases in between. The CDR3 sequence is CASSSRGLGNEQYV. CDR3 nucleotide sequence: TGTGCCAGCAGCTCGCGGGGGCTTGGGAACGAGCAGTACGTC.

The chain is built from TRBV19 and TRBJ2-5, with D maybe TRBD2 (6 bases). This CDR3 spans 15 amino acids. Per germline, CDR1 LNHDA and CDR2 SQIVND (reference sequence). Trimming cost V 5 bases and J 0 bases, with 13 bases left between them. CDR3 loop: CASSPGVGYQETQYF. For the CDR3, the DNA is TGTGCCAGTAGTCCGGGGGTGGGGTACCAAGAGACCCAGTACTTC.

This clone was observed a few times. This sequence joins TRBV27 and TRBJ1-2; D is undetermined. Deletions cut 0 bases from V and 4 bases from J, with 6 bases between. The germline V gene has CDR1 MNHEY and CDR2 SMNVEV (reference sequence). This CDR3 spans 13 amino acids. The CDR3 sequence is CASSLSASYGYTF. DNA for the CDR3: TGTGCCAGCAGTTTATCGGCTTCCTATGGCTACACCTTC.

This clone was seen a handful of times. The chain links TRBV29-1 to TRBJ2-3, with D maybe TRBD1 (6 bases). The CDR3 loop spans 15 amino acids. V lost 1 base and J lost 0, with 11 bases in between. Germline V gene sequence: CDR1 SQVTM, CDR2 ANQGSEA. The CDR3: CSVEGQGISTDTQYF. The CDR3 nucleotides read TGCAGCGTTGAAGGCCAGGGGATTAGCACAGATACGCAGTATTTT.

The CDR3 DNA sequence: TGTGCCAGCAGCGCCCGGGACAGCTTCTCTGGGGCCAACGTCCTGACTTTC. It specifies CASSARDSFSGANVLTF. This rearrangement joins TRBV9 to TRBJ2-6, with 7 positions matching TRBD1. The CDR3 runs 17 residues. Germline-derived CDR1 and CDR2 are SGDLS and YYNGEE. V dropped 3 bases and J dropped 0; count of bases not matched to a gene: 6.

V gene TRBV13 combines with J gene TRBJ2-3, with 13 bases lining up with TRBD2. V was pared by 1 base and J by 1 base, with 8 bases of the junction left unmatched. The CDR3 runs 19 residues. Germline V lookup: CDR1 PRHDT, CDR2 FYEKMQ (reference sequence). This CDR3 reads CASSLAGTSGIQGTDTQYF. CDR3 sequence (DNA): TGTGCCAGCAGCTTAGCCGGGACTAGCGGGATTCAGGGCACAGATACGCAGTATTTT.

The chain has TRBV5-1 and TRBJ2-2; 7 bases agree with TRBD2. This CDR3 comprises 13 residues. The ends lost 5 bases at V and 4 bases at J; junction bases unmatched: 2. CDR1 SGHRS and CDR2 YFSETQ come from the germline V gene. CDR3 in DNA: TGCGCCAGCAGGCGGGAGTTCACCGGGGAGCTGTTTTTT. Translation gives CASRREFTGELFF.

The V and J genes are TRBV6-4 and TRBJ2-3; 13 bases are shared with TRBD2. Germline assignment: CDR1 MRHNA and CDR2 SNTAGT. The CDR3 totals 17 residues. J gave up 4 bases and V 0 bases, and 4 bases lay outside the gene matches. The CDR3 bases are TGTGCCAGCAGTGACTCGACTAGCGGGGGGAAGTCAGATACGCAGTATTTT. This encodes CASSDSTSGGKSDTQYF.

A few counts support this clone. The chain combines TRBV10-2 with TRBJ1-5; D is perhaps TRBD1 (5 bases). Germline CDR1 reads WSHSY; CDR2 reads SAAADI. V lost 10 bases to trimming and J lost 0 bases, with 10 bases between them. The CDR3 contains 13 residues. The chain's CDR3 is CATTRASNQPQHF. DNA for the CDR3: TGCGCCACCACCAGGGCTAGCAATCAGCCCCAGCATTTT.

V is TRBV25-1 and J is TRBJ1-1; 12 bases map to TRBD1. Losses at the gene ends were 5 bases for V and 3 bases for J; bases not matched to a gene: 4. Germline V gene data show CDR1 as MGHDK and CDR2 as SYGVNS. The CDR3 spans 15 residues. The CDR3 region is CASSTWDRGHTEAFF. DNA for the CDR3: TGTGCCAGCAGTACCTGGGACAGGGGGCACACTGAAGCTTTCTTT.

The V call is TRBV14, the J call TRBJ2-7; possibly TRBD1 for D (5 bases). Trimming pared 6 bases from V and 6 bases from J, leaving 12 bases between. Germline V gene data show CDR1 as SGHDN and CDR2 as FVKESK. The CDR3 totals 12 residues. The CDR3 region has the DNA TGTGCCAGCAGTCTAGGGGCCGGCGAGCAGTACGTC. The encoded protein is CASSLGAGEQYV.

The DNA for the CDR3 is TGTGCCAGCAGTCTTACCGGGACAGGGTCGGGAGGCTACACCTTC. Translation gives CASSLTGTGSGGYTF. This chain connects TRBV6-6 to TRBJ1-2; 9 nucleotides align to TRBD1. V gave up 5 bases and J gave up 8 bases; unmatched junction bases: 12. Germline-derived CDR1 and CDR2 are MNHNY and SVGAGI (reference sequence). The length of the CDR3 is 15 residues.

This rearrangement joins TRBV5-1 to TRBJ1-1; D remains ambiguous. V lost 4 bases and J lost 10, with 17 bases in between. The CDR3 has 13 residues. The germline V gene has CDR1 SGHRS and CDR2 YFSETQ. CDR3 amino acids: CASSPRAAERAFF. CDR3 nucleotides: TGCGCCAGCAGCCCGAGGGCGGCGGAACGAGCTTTCTTT.

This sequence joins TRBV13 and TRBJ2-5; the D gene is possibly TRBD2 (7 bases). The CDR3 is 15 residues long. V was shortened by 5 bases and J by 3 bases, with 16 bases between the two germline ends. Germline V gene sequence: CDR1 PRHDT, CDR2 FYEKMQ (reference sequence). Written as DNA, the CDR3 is TGTGCCAGCAGCCTAGAGGGGGGGCCTGAAGAGACCCAGTACTTC. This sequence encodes CASSLEGGPEETQYF.

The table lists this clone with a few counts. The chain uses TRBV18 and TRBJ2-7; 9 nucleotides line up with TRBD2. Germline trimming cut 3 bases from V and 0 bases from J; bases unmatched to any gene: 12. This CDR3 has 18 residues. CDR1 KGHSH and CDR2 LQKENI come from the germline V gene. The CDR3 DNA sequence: TGTGCCAGCTCACCTCTCGTCGTGACTAGCGGAAGCTCCTACGAGCAGTACTTC. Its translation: CASSPLVVTSGSSYEQYF.